The rows below give T cell receptor beta chains drawn from one sample of a study of blood T cell repertoires in COVID-19. Sequencing used immunoSEQ multiplex PCR; TCRdb keeps in-frame clones, though not all of them. The data contain about 270,000 clones, over 75% of them singletons. Sequences were obtained from peripheral blood. The receptors shown here come from a human donor in a cohort sampled during active COVID-19. The CDR3 runs from the conserved cysteine through the conserved F or W. D genes are given only for firm matches. Rows may omit the clone size; those that give it use once, few, many or a size class.

j_gene | d_gene | v_gene | abundance | CDR3aa | CDR3nt
TRBJ2-3 | - | TRBV5-4 | - | CASSFSASTDTQYF | TGTGCCAGCAGCTTCAGTGCAAGCACAGATACGCAGTATTTT
TRBJ1-1 | TRBD1 | TRBV6-4 | - | CASSFVNWTGKEYTEAFF | TGTGCCAGCAGTTTTGTGAACTGGACAGGGAAAGAGTACACTGAAGCTTTCTTT
TRBJ2-7 | - | TRBV9 | - | CASSPRVGDSEQYF | TGTGCCAGCAGCCCACGGGTGGGAGACTCCGAGCAGTACTTC
TRBJ2-6 | - | TRBV19 | - | CASRQDSAGANVLTF | TGTGCCAGTAGGCAGGACAGCGCTGGGGCCAACGTCCTGACTTTC
TRBJ2-7 | - | TRBV6-5 | - | CATHVWPGYEQYF | TGTGCCACCCACGTGTGGCCGGGGTACGAGCAGTACTTC
TRBJ2-7 | TRBD2 | TRBV2 | - | CASRLTSGVPYEQYF | TGTGCCAGCAGGCTAACTAGCGGGGTTCCGTACGAGCAGTACTTC
TRBJ2-7 | TRBD1 | TRBV29-1 | - | CSIDHTGGEQYF | TGCAGCATTGACCATACAGGGGGCGAGCAGTACTTC
TRBJ1-4 | - | TRBV4-3 | - | CASSQGVLGEKLFF | TGCGCCAGCAGCCAGGGAGTCCTGGGGGAAAAACTGTTTTTT
TRBJ2-3 | TRBD2 | TRBV29-1 | - | CSVEPPTRGRGISPNTDTQYF | TGCAGCGTTGAACCCCCAACTCGCGGGAGGGGGATAAGCCCAAACACAGATACGCAGTATTTT
TRBJ1-5 | TRBD1 | TRBV5-1 | - | CASSWTGAGNQPQHF | TGCGCCAGCAGCTGGACAGGGGCAGGCAATCAGCCCCAGCATTTT
TRBJ1-2 | TRBD1 | TRBV7-8 | - | CASSLTGFSYGYTF | TGTGCCAGCAGCCTGACAGGGTTTAGCTATGGCTACACCTTC
TRBJ1-2 | TRBD1 | TRBV5-6 | few | CASSFGVTGADYGYTF | TGTGCCAGCAGCTTCGGCGTGACAGGGGCCGACTATGGCTACACCTTC
TRBJ1-2 | TRBD1 | TRBV6-5 | - | CASRAGTGINNTF | TGTGCCAGCAGGGCGGGGACAGGAATAAATAACACCTTC
TRBJ2-4 | - | TRBV6-2/TRBV6-3 | - | CASSYPGAKNIQYF | TGTGCCAGCAGTTACCCCGGGGCCAAAAACATTCAGTACTTC
TRBJ1-5 | - | TRBV28 | - | CASSFLGTRTNQPQHF | TGTGCCAGCAGTTTTCTTGGGACACGGACCAATCAGCCCCAGCATTTT
TRBJ1-1 | - | TRBV10-3 | - | CAIRSAGVSQNTEAFF | TGTGCCATCAGGTCCGCAGGGGTATCCCAGAACACTGAAGCTTTCTTT
TRBJ2-1 | TRBD1 | TRBV27 | - | CASTKNRGPSSYNEQFF | TGTGCCAGCACCAAGAACAGGGGACCAAGCTCCTACAATGAGCAGTTCTTC
TRBJ2-2 | - | TRBV2 | - | CASKVSGLSTGELFF | TGTGCCAGCAAGGTATCGGGACTCAGCACCGGGGAGCTGTTTTTT
TRBJ1-1 | TRBD1 | TRBV19 | - | CASIPQGAWEAFF | TGTGCCAGTATACCCCAGGGGGCGTGGGAAGCTTTCTTT
TRBJ1-2 | - | TRBV5-4 | - | CASSSPQGLLHGYTF | TGTGCCAGCAGCTCCCCTCAGGGATTGCTTCATGGCTACACCTTC
TRBJ2-2 | TRBD1 | TRBV27 | - | CATLPRGTGLNTGELFF | TGTGCCACCCTCCCCCGGGGGACAGGCTTGAACACCGGGGAGCTGTTTTTT
TRBJ2-7 | - | TRBV6-5 | few | CASSYSRGRNYEQYF | TGTGCCAGCAGTTACTCTAGGGGTAGGAACTACGAGCAGTACTTC
TRBJ2-7 | - | TRBV5-6 | once | CASSLEAGWSYEQYF | TGTGCCAGCAGCTTGGAGGCGGGATGGTCCTACGAGCAGTACTTC
TRBJ1-5 | TRBD1 | TRBV19 | - | CASSPRTGGSNQPQHF | TGTGCCAGTAGTCCAAGGACAGGGGGGAGCAATCAGCCCCAGCATTTT
TRBJ2-2 | TRBD2 | TRBV5-4 | - | CASSLITSGAGELFF | TGTGCCAGCAGCTTGATAACTAGCGGGGCCGGGGAGCTGTTTTTT
TRBJ2-7 | TRBD2 | TRBV15 | - | CATSRDGTSGRFYEQYF | TGTGCCACCAGCAGAGATGGGACTAGCGGGAGATTCTACGAGCAGTACTTC
TRBJ2-2 | - | TRBV9 | - | CASSVVGPGTGELFF | TGTGCCAGCAGCGTAGTGGGGCCCGGAACCGGGGAGCTGTTTTTT
TRBJ2-3 | - | TRBV5-1 | - | CASSFHSTGEVGTDTQYF | TGCGCCAGCAGCTTCCACTCAACAGGGGAGGTTGGCACAGATACGCAGTATTTT
TRBJ1-5 | - | TRBV11-2 | - | CASSHGGYQPQHF | TGTGCCAGCAGTCACGGGGGGTATCAGCCCCAGCATTTT
TRBJ1-2 | - | TRBV28 | - | CASSLAGFNYGYTF | TGTGCCAGCAGTTTGGCAGGGTTTAACTATGGCTACACCTTC
TRBJ1-1 | - | TRBV5-4 | - | CASRTDILQNTEAFF | TGTGCCAGCAGGACAGACATCTTACAGAACACTGAAGCTTTCTTT
TRBJ1-1 | - | TRBV5-1 | - | CASSLATAGGTEAFF | TGCGCCAGCAGCTTGGCAACGGCGGGGGGCACTGAAGCTTTCTTT
TRBJ2-3 | - | TRBV7-2 | - | CASSFIAGAADTQYF | TGTGCCAGCAGCTTCATTGCGGGGGCGGCAGATACGCAGTATTTT
TRBJ2-7 | TRBD2 | TRBV4-2 | - | CASSHPVVAGAEQYF | TGTGCCAGCAGCCATCCCGTTGTAGCGGGAGCCGAGCAGTACTTC
TRBJ1-2 | - | TRBV15 | - | CATSRGANFGGYTF | TGTGCCACCAGCAGAGGGGCCAATTTCGGCGGCTACACCTTC
TRBJ2-2 | TRBD2 | TRBV7-8 | - | CASSKGLARGSTGELFF | TGTGCCAGCAGCAAAGGACTAGCCCGGGGGTCCACCGGGGAGCTGTTTTTT
TRBJ1-1 | - | TRBV7-8 | - | CASSSQGARVNTEAFF | TGTGCCAGCAGCTCACAGGGAGCGAGGGTGAACACTGAAGCTTTCTTT
TRBJ2-3 | - | TRBV7-3 | - | CASSPFPSAAPSTQYF | TGTGCCAGCAGCCCCTTCCCTAGCGCCGCCCCGAGTACGCAGTATTTT
TRBJ1-2 | - | TRBV10-2 | - | CASRWMRAGVNGYTF | TGCGCCAGCAGATGGATGAGGGCAGGGGTGAATGGCTACACCTTC
TRBJ2-2 | - | TRBV27 | - | CASSLDEGNTGELFF | TGTGCCAGCAGTTTGGATGAGGGAAACACCGGGGAGCTGTTTTTT
TRBJ1-5 | - | TRBV12-3/TRBV12-4 | - | CASSKGQNQPQHF | TGTGCCAGCAGTAAAGGACAGAATCAGCCCCAGCATTTT
TRBJ1-2 | - | TRBV12-3/TRBV12-4 | - | CASSLGRSFGYTF | TGTGCCAGCAGTTTAGGCAGATCGTTTGGCTACACCTTC